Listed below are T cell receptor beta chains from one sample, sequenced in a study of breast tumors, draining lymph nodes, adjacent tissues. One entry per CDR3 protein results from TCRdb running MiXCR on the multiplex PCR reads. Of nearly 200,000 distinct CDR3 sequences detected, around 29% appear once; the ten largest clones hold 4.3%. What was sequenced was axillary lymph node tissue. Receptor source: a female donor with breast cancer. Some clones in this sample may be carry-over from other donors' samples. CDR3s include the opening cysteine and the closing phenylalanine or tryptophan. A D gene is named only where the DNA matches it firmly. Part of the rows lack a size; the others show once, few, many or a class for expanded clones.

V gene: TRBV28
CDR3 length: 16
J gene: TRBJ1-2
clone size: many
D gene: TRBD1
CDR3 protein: CASSSTGTGFVYGYTF
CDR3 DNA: TGTGCCAGCAGTTCGACCGGGACAGGGTTTGTCTATGGCTACACCTTC

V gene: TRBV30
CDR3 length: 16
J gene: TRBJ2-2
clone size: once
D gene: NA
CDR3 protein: CAWRARTSGITGELFF
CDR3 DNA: TGTGCCTGGCGGGCACGGACCTCTGGAATAACCGGGGAGCTGTTTTTT

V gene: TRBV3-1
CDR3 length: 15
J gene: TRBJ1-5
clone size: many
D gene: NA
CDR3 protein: CASSQGSGGNQPQHF
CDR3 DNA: TGTGCCAGCAGCCAAGGGTCAGGGGGCAATCAGCCCCAGCATTTT

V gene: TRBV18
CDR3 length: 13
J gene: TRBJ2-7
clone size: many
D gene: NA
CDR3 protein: CASSSRQSHEQYF
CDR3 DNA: TGTGCCAGCTCATCAAGACAGAGCCACGAGCAGTACTTC

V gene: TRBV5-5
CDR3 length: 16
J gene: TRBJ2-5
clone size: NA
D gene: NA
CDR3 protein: CASSLEQGGGRETQYF
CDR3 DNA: TGTGCCAGCAGCTTGGAACAGGGCGGTGGGAGAGAGACCCAGTACTTC

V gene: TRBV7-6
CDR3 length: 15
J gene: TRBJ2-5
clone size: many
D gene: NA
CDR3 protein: CASSLNRVPQETQYF
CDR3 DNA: TGTGCCAGCAGCTTAAACAGGGTCCCCCAAGAGACCCAGTACTTC

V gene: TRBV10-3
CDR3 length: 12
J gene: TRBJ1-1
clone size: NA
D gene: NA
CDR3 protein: CAIARGKSEAFF
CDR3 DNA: TGTGCCATCGCACGGGGAAAGAGTGAAGCTTTCTTT

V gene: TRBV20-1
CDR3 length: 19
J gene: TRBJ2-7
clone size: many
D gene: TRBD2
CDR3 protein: CSARDRKSRTGLAGLQQYF
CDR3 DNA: TGCAGTGCTAGAGATAGGAAGAGCAGAACCGGACTAGCGGGGCTCCAGCAGTACTTC

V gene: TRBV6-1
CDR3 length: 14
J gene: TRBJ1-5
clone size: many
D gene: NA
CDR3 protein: CASTVSGVPQPQHF
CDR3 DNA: TGTGCCAGCACTGTTTCAGGGGTTCCTCAGCCCCAGCATTTT

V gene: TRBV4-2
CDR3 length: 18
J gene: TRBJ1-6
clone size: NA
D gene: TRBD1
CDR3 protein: CASSQDGGTESYNSPLHF
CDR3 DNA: TGTGCCAGCAGCCAAGATGGGGGGACAGAATCCTATAATTCACCCCTCCACTTT

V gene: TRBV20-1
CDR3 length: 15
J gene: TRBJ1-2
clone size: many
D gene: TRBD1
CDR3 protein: CSAQLRDRGRYGYTF
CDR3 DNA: TGCAGTGCCCAACTCCGGGACAGGGGCCGCTATGGCTACACCTTC

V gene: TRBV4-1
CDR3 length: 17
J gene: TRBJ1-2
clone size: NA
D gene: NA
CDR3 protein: CAGSQESGRGERYGFTF
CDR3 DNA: TGCGCCGGCAGCCAGGAGTCTGGGCGAGGGGAGCGCTATGGCTTCACCTTC

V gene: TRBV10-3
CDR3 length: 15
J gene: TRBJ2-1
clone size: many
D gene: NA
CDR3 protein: CAISESAGLYNEQFF
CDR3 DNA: TGTGCCATCAGTGAGTCAGCGGGCCTATACAATGAGCAGTTCTTC

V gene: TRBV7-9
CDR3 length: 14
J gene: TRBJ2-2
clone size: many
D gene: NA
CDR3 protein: CASSLGEEAGELFF
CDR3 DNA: TGTGCCAGCAGCTTGGGGGAAGAGGCCGGGGAGCTGTTTTTT

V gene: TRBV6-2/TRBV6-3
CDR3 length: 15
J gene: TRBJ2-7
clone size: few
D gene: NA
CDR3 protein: CASSHSRGLGYEQYF
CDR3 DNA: TGTGCCAGCAGTCACTCGAGGGGATTGGGGTACGAGCAGTACTTC

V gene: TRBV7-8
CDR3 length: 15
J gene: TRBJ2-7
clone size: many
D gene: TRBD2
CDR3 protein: CASSFGLAGSYEQYF
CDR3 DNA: TGTGCCAGCAGCTTCGGACTAGCGGGGTCCTACGAGCAGTACTTC

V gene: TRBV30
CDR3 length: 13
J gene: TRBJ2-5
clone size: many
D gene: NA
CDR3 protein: CAWSPGQIETQYF
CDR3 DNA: TGTGCCTGGAGTCCTGGCCAGATTGAGACCCAGTACTTC

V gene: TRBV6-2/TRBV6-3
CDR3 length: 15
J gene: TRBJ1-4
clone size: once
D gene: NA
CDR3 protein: CASSYSSGSREKLFF
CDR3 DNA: TGTGCCAGCAGTTACTCAAGCGGGAGTCGTGAAAAACTGTTTTTT

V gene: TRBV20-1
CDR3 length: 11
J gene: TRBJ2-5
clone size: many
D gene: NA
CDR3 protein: CSALWAETQSF
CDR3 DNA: TGCAGTGCTCTGTGGGCGGAGACCCAGTCCTTC

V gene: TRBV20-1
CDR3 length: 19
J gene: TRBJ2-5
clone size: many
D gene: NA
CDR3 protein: CSAPLNDGSAVGFGETQYF
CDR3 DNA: TGCAGTGCTCCCCTTAACGACGGTAGCGCGGTTGGGTTCGGGGAGACCCAGTACTTC

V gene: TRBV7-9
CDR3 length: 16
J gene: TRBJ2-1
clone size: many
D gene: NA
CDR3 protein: CASSRGGGRRENEQFF
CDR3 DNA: TGTGCCAGCAGCCGAGGGGGCGGGAGGAGGGAAAATGAGCAGTTCTTC

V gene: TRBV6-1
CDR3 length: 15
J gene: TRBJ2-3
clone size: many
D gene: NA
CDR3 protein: CASSSGVWSTDTQYF
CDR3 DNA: TGTGCCAGCAGTTCAGGGGTTTGGAGCACAGATACGCAGTATTTT

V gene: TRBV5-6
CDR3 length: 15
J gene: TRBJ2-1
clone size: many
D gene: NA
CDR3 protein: CASSLVGRGHNEQFF
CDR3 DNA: TGTGCCAGCAGCTTGGTGGGAAGAGGCCACAATGAGCAGTTCTTC

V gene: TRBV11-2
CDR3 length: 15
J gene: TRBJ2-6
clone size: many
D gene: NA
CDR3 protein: CASSLLGVGANVLTF
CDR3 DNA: TGTGCCAGCAGCCTACTAGGGGTCGGGGCCAACGTCCTGACTTTC

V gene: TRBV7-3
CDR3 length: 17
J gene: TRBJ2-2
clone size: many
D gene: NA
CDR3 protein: CASSSARRGPNTGELFF
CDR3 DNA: TGTGCCAGCAGCTCGGCCAGGCGGGGGCCGAACACCGGGGAGCTGTTTTTT

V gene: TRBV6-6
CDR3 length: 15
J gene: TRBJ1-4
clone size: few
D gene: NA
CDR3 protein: CASTHGRITNEKLFF
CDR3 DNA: TGTGCCAGCACCCACGGCCGGATCACTAATGAAAAACTGTTTTTT

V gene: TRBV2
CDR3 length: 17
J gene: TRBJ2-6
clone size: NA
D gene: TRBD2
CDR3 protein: CASSPLPGGTGANILTF
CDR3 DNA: TGTGCCAGCAGTCCCCTACCGGGGGGAACCGGGGCCAACATCCTGACTTTC

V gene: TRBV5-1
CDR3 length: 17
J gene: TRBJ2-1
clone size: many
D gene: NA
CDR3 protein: CASSLIAGDRDYNEQFF
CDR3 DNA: TGCGCCAGCAGCTTAATAGCGGGGGACAGGGACTACAATGAGCAGTTCTTC

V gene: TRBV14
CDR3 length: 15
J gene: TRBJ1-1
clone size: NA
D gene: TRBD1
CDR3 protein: CASSRLTGANTEAFF
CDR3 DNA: TGTGCCAGCAGCCGCCTGACAGGGGCGAACACTGAAGCTTTCTTT

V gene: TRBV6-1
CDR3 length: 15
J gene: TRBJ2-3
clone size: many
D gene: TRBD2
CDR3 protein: CASRSAGAGTDTQYF
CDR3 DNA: TGTGCCAGCAGGTCAGCGGGAGCAGGGACAGATACGCAGTATTTT

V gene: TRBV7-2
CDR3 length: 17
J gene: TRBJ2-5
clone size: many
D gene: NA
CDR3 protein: CASSPPPRLARQDPQYF
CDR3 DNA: TGTGCCAGCAGCCCGCCCCCACGCCTAGCTCGGCAAGATCCCCAGTACTTC

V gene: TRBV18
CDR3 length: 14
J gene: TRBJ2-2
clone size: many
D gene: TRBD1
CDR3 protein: CASSQGQSTGELFF
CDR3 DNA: TGTGCCAGCTCCCAGGGACAGTCCACCGGGGAGCTGTTTTTT

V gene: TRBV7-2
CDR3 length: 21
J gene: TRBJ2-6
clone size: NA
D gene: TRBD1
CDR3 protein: CASSSGCRVGGYSSGANVLTF
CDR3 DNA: TGTGCCAGCAGCTCAGGATGCAGGGTAGGGGGCTACTCCTCTGGGGCCAACGTCCTGACTTTC

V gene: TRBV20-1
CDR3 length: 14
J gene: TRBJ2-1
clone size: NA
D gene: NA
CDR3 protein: CSARGGYKSNEQFF
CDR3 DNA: TGCAGTGCTAGAGGGGGGTACAAGTCTAATGAGCAGTTCTTC

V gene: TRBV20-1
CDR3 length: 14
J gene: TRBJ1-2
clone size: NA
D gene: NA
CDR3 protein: CGANLQGTVYGYAF
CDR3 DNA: TGCGGTGCAAATCTACAGGGAACCGTCTATGGCTACGCCTTC

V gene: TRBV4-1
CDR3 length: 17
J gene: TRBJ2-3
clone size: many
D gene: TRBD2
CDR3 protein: CASSHRLAGAITDTQYF
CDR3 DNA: TGCGCCAGCAGCCACAGACTAGCGGGGGCCATCACAGATACGCAGTATTTT

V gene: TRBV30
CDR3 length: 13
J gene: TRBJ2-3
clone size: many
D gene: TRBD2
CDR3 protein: CAWRTGGSDTQYF
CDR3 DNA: TGTGCCTGGAGGACGGGAGGGTCAGATACGCAGTATTTT

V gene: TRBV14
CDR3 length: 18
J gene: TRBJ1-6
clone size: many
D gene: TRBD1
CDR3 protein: CASSQRGRGNLHNSPLHF
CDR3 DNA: TGTGCCAGCAGCCAAAGGGGGCGGGGGAATCTCCATAATTCACCCCTCCACTTT

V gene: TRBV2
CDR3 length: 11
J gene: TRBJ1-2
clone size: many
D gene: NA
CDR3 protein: CASTRIYGYTF
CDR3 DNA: TGTGCCAGCACCCGAATCTATGGCTACACCTTC

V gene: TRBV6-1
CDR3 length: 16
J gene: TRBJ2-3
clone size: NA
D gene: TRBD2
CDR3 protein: CASSEWPSGPMNTQYF
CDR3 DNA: TGTGCCAGCAGTGAATGGCCTAGCGGACCTATGAATACGCAGTATTTT

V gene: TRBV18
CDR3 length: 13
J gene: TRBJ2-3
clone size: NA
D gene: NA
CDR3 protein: CASSPMGGDTQYF
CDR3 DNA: TGTGCCAGCTCACCCATGGGGGGAGATACGCAGTATTTT

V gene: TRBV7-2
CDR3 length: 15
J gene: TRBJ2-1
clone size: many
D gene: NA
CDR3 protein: CASSMEGGVKNEQFF
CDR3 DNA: TGTGCCAGCAGCATGGAAGGGGGAGTTAAAAATGAGCAGTTCTTC

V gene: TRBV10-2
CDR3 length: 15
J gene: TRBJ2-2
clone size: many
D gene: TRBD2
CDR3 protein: CASQPGLQSTGELFF
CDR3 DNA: TGCGCCAGCCAACCGGGACTACAGTCCACCGGGGAGCTGTTTTTT

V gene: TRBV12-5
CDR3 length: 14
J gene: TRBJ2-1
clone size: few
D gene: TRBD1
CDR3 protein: CASGRTGGGGEQFF
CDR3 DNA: TGTGCTAGTGGCCGGACAGGGGGCGGGGGTGAGCAGTTCTTC

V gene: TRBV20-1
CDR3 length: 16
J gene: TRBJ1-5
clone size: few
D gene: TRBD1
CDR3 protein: CSAENRDRGPDQPQHF
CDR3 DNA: TGCAGTGCCGAGAACCGGGACAGGGGTCCCGATCAGCCCCAGCATTTT

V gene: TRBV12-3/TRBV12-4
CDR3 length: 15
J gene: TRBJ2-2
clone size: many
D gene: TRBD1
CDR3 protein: CASRTGGANTGELFF
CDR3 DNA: TGTGCCAGCAGGACAGGGGGCGCGAACACCGGGGAGCTGTTTTTT

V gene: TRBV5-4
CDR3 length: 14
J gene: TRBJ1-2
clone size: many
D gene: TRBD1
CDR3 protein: CASSSRDRGYGYTF
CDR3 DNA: TGTGCCAGCAGCTCCCGGGACAGGGGCTATGGCTACACCTTC

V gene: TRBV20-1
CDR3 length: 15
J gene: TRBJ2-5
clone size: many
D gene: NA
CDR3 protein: CSARGRQAYQETQYF
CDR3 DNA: TGCAGTGCTAGGGGGAGGCAGGCTTACCAAGAGACCCAGTACTTC